This is a list of T cell receptor beta chains from one sample in a study of shared clonotypes between healthy human individuals. Clones were sequenced by immunoSEQ multiplex PCR, and TCRdb holds only the in-frame ones, with some missing. The repertoire holds about 2.1 million clones, with roughly 95% as singletons. The sequenced sample consisted of naive CD8+ T cells from PBMCs. The receptors derive from a young man in good health. Some clones in this sample may be carry-over from other donors' samples. The CDR3 runs from the conserved cysteine through the conserved F or W. Fields, in order: V gene, J gene, D gene, clone size, CDR3 DNA, CDR3 protein. D genes are given only for firm matches. The size of a clone is reported for some rows only, either as once, few or many, or as a class for expanded clones.

TRBV9,TRBJ2-5,-,-,TGTGCCAGCAGCGTTGGGGGGAAAGAGACCCAGTACTTC,CASSVGGKETQYF
TRBV7-9,TRBJ2-7,-,-,TGTGCCAGCAGCCCCCGGGCGGGCCTAGCGTTATACGAGCAGTACTTC,CASSPRAGLALYEQYF
TRBV27,TRBJ2-2,-,-,TGTGCCAGCAGATCCATTAAGACAGGCCAGCGAAACACCGGGGAGCTGTTTTTT,CASRSIKTGQRNTGELFF
TRBV19,TRBJ2-2,TRBD1,-,TGTGCCAGTAGTATAGACCTGGGACAGGCGAACACCGGGGAGCTGTTTTTT,CASSIDLGQANTGELFF
TRBV19,TRBJ2-7,TRBD2,-,TGTGCCAGTAGTTGGGGACTAGGCTACGAGCAGTACTTC,CASSWGLGYEQYF
TRBV7-2,TRBJ1-5,-,-,TGTGCCAGCAGCCAATGGGACTTTAGAATAGGGAATCAGCCCCAGCATTTT,CASSQWDFRIGNQPQHF
TRBV5-6,TRBJ2-7,-,-,TGTGCCAGCAGCTTACCCCCCAGGGAGAACGAGCAGTACTTC,CASSLPPRENEQYF
TRBV29-1,TRBJ1-2,-,-,-,CSVLEAEQPYGCTF
TRBV7-8,TRBJ1-2,TRBD1,-,TGTGCCAGCAGCTTAGGATCAGGGGGCAGGGATGGCTACACCTTC,CASSLGSGGRDGYTF
TRBV7-9,TRBJ1-5,-,-,TGTGCCAGCAGCCAAAGCGAGGGCGGTCAGCCCCAGCATTTT,CASSQSEGGQPQHF
TRBV7-9,TRBJ1-1,TRBD1,-,TGTGCCAGCGGGACAGCCACTGAAGCTTTCTTT,CASGTATEAFF
TRBV7-6,TRBJ1-5,-,-,TGTGCCAGCAGCTTAGACGGGGGTAGCAATCAGCCCCAGCATTTT,CASSLDGGSNQPQHF
TRBV21-1,TRBJ2-1,-,-,TGTGCCAGCAGCAGGTCCCTACTCTACAGGGACAATGAGCAGTTCTTC,CASSRSLLYRDNEQFF
TRBV19,TRBJ2-1,TRBD2,-,TGTGCCAGCAAGCGGGACCAGACCTACAATGAGCAGTTCTTC,CASKRDQTYNEQFF
TRBV19,TRBJ1-1,-,-,TGTGCCAGTAGTTCTGGGGGGCCGAACACTGAAGCTTTCTTT,CASSSGGPNTEAFF
TRBV15,TRBJ1-5,-,-,TGTGCCACCAGCAGAGACAGGTTTAGCAATCAGCCCCAGCATTTT,CATSRDRFSNQPQHF
TRBV7-6,TRBJ2-7,TRBD2,-,TGTGCCAGCAGCTTAGCAGGGCTAGCGGGAGGAGGATACGAGCAGTACTTC,CASSLAGLAGGGYEQYF
TRBV29-1,TRBJ2-1,TRBD2,once,TGCAGCGTTGAGGGTTTCAGCGGGAGTACGAATGAGCAGTTCTTC,CSVEGFSGSTNEQFF
TRBV5-4,TRBJ1-2,-,-,TGTGCCAGCAGCTTGAGAACCCCCTCTTATGGCTACACCTTC,CASSLRTPSYGYTF
TRBV28,TRBJ2-3,-,-,TGTGCCAGCAGTTTATATGGAGGGGCTAGCACAGATACGCAGTATTTT,CASSLYGGASTDTQYF
TRBV15,TRBJ2-2,-,-,TGTGCCACCAGCAGAGATCGAGGGAGCACCGGGGAGCTGTTTTTT,CATSRDRGSTGELFF
TRBV4-2,TRBJ2-3,TRBD2,-,TGTGCCAGCAGTAAAGAAGCACTAGCGGGACCAGATACGCAGTATTTT,CASSKEALAGPDTQYF
TRBV10-3,TRBJ1-2,-,-,TGTGCCATCAGGGTACAGAGACCCGCGGATGGCTACACCTTC,CAIRVQRPADGYTF
TRBV27,TRBJ1-1,-,-,TGTGCCAGCACTGAGGGGCCTGAGAACACTGAAGCTTTCTTT,CASTEGPENTEAFF
TRBV18,TRBJ2-1,-,few,TGTGCCAGCTCACCACCGGGACAAAGATCGAATGAGCAGTTCTTC,CASSPPGQRSNEQFF
TRBV9,TRBJ2-7,-,-,TGTGCCAGCAGCGTTTCCGGGGGAGGCTACGAGCAGTACTTC,CASSVSGGGYEQYF
TRBV7-3,TRBJ2-1,-,-,TGTGCCAGCAGCTCCGTGGGGGACAATGAGCAGTTCTTC,CASSSVGDNEQFF
TRBV4-2,TRBJ2-2,-,-,TGTGCCAGCAGCCAAGATACCGCAGGGGAAGACGGGGAGCTGTTTTTT,CASSQDTAGEDGELFF
TRBV27,TRBJ2-7,-,-,TGTGCCAGCAGTGGGTCTTTGTACGAGCAGTACTTC,CASSGSLYEQYF
TRBV27,TRBJ1-5,-,-,TGTGCCAGCAGTTTTATTGTAGGGGCTCAGCCCCAGCATTTT,CASSFIVGAQPQHF
TRBV28,TRBJ2-1,TRBD2,-,TGTGCCAGCAGTCACCCAAGACTAGCGGGAGATGTTGAGCAGTTCTTC,CASSHPRLAGDVEQFF
TRBV10-3,TRBJ1-3,TRBD1,-,TGTGCCATCAACGAACAGGGGTCAGGAAACACCATATATTTT,CAINEQGSGNTIYF
TRBV11-1,TRBJ2-7,-,-,TGTGCCAGCAGCTTAGGGCCACGCTACGAGCAGTACTTC,CASSLGPRYEQYF
TRBV30,TRBJ1-1,-,-,TGTGCCTGGCAGAGAAACACTGAAGCTTTCTTT,CAWQRNTEAFF
TRBV10-3,TRBJ2-3,TRBD1,-,TGTGCCATCAGTGGTGGGACAGGGGCTACGGATACGCAGTATTTT,CAISGGTGATDTQYF
TRBV11-2,TRBJ2-1,-,-,TGTGCCAGCAGCTTAGGATGGGATGAGCAGTTCTTC,CASSLGWDEQFF
TRBV7-6,TRBJ2-1,TRBD2,-,TGTGCCAGCAGCCCCCGGACTAGCGGGAGGGTGCGCAATGAGCAGTTCTTC,CASSPRTSGRVRNEQFF
TRBV10-3,TRBJ1-1,-,-,TGTGCCATCAGTGATCCGCAGCGGGGGATGAACACTGAAGCTTTCTTT,CAISDPQRGMNTEAFF
TRBV6-1,TRBJ2-1,TRBD2,-,TGTGCCAGCAGGGAAGGAGCGGGAGGCGCCTACAATGAGCAGTTCTTC,CASREGAGGAYNEQFF
TRBV25-1,TRBJ2-3,-,-,TGTGCCAGCAGTGGTGGGAGGGGGACAGATACGCAGTATTTT,CASSGGRGTDTQYF
TRBV15,TRBJ2-2,-,-,TGTGCCACCACGCCTGCTTCGAACACCGGGGAGCTGTTTTTT,CATTPASNTGELFF
TRBV6-1,TRBJ2-7,-,-,TGTGCCAGCAGTGATTCGACAGTCCGTAGCTCCTACGAGCAGTACTTC,CASSDSTVRSSYEQYF
TRBV9,TRBJ1-1,-,-,TGTGCCAGCAGCGCCAACTCAGGGCAACCTGAAGCTTTCTTT,CASSANSGQPEAFF
TRBV7-9,TRBJ2-5,-,-,TGTGCCAGCAGGGCAATAGGAGAGACCCAGTACTTC,CASRAIGETQYF
TRBV28,TRBJ2-2,-,-,TGTGCCAGCAGTTGGACAGTGGGAACCGGGGAGCTGTTTTTT,CASSWTVGTGELFF
TRBV10-3,TRBJ1-2,-,-,TGTGCCATCAGTGAGTCGAAGTCGGTCAGCTTCAACTATGGCTACACCTTC,CAISESKSVSFNYGYTF
TRBV6-5,TRBJ2-7,-,once,TGTGCCAGCAGCCCCCGGCAGGGTGGGGACGGGGAGCAGTACTTC,CASSPRQGGDGEQYF
TRBV7-9,TRBJ2-7,-,-,TGTGCCAGCAGCTTAGACCCCCGCTCCTACGAGCAGTACTTC,CASSLDPRSYEQYF
TRBV2,TRBJ2-2,-,-,TGTGCCAGCAGCACGGGACCCCTAAACACCGGGGAGCTGTTTTTT,CASSTGPLNTGELFF
TRBV28,TRBJ2-3,TRBD1,-,TGTGCCAGCAGTTTAGGGACAGGGGTGAGGCATACGCAGTATTTT,CASSLGTGVRHTQYF
TRBV28,TRBJ2-2,-,-,TGTGCCAGCAGTTTATCGGCAGATTATGGCGGGGAGCTGTTTTTT,CASSLSADYGGELFF
TRBV5-1,TRBJ1-1,-,-,TGCGCCAGCAGCCCCGGGCACACTGAAGCTTTCTTT,CASSPGHTEAFF
TRBV10-3,TRBJ1-1,-,-,TGTGCCATCAGTGCGCCAGATTTGAACACTGAAGCTTTCTTT,CAISAPDLNTEAFF
TRBV4-1,TRBJ2-7,-,-,TGCGCCAGCAGCCAACAACAGGGGAGGAGGTTGGGCTACGAGCAGTACTTC,CASSQQQGRRLGYEQYF
TRBV18,TRBJ2-7,-,-,TGTGCCAGCTCACCACAATTGGGCAGGGATCCCTACGAGCAGTACTTC,CASSPQLGRDPYEQYF
TRBV30,TRBJ2-7,-,-,TGTGCCTGGAGTGTAGGCAGCGGCGAGCAGTACTTC,CAWSVGSGEQYF